The 9 T cell receptor beta chains reported below all come from one sample, sequenced in a study of technical replicates of blood from a handful of donors. Some clones are missing from TCRdb's copy, which holds only in-frame ones; the method was immunoSEQ multiplex PCR. Of about 68,000 clones listed, 95% to 97% are singletons. The sample was T cells isolated from PBMCs. The receptors come from a human donor in good health.

V is TRBV9 and J is TRBJ2-3; 7 positions agree with TRBD2. Per germline, CDR1 SGDLS and CDR2 YYNGEE. The length of the CDR3 is 15 residues. V lost 2 bases, J lost 0 bases, and 3 bases stayed unmatched. The CDR3 sequence: CASSVGGDSTDTQYF. CDR3 sequence (DNA): TGTGCCAGCAGCGTTGGGGGGGATAGCACAGATACGCAGTATTTT. Variable domain in full (rest from reference TRBV9 and TRBJ2-3): DSGVTQTPKHLITATGQRVTLRCSPRSGDLSVYWYQQSLDQGLQFLIQYYNGEERAKGNILERFSAQQFPDLHSELNLSSLELGDSALYFCASSVGGDSTDTQYFGPGTRLTVL.

The rearrangement links TRBV27 to TRBJ2-5; a possible D gene is TRBD2 (6 bases). CDR3 length: 12 amino acids. The V end lost 5 bases, the J end lost 5 bases, and 9 bases lay between the germline ends. Germline V gene lookup returns CDR1 MNHEY and CDR2 SMNVEV (reference sequence). CDR3 region: CASSGGFETQYF. The CDR3 DNA reads as TGTGCCAGCAGTGGGGGGTTTGAGACCCAGTACTTC.

This chain links TRBV19 with TRBJ2-1; 9 bases align to TRBD1. The germline CDR1 and CDR2 sequences are LNHDA and SQIVND (reference sequence). The CDR3 is made up of 17 amino acids. V trimming: 6 bases; J trimming: 7 bases; junction bases outside the gene matches: 16. The CDR3 loop reads CASSLRSGTGKWNEQFF. CDR3 in DNA: TGTGCCAGTAGCCTCAGGTCGGGGACAGGGAAGTGGAATGAGCAGTTCTTC.

This chain connects TRBV7-9 to TRBJ1-2, with TRBD1 matching 8 bases. Germline V gene data show CDR1 as SEHNR and CDR2 as FQNEAQ (reference sequence). J lost 5 bases, V lost 2 bases, and 13 bases had no gene match. CDR3 size: 17 residues. The CDR3 region has the DNA TGTGCCAGCAGCTTAACCACCCGCAAGACAGGGGAGTATGGCTACACCTTC. It translates to CASSLTTRKTGEYGYTF.

This chain joins TRBV9 and TRBJ2-1, with a tentative D call TRBD2 (5 bases). From germline, CDR1 is SGDLS and CDR2 YYNGEE. With 3 bases removed from V and 0 bases from J, the gap between germline ends came to 16 bases. CDR3 size: 17 residues. In DNA form, the CDR3 reads TGTGCCAGCAGCGGACCTAGGACTGGAAGCTCCTACAATGAGCAGTTCTTC. As protein: CASSGPRTGSSYNEQFF.

V gene TRBV7-7 combines with J gene TRBJ2-1, with D unclear. The CDR3 has 13 residues. Germline values: CDR1 SSHAT, CDR2 FNYEAQ (reference sequence). The V end was cut by 6 bases, the J end by 4 bases, with 10 bases between. The CDR3 protein is CASSVDIYNEQFF. The CDR3 bases are TGTGCCAGCAGTGTAGATATTTACAATGAGCAGTTCTTC.

The chain is built from TRBV6-6 and TRBJ2-3, with 10 bases that match TRBD2. V was clipped by 5 bases and J by 4 bases; unmatched bases: 6. Germline CDR1 reads MNHNY; CDR2 reads SVGAGI (reference sequence). The CDR3 loop spans 15 amino acids. CDR3 DNA: TGTGCCAGCAGTAAGCTAGCGGGAGTGGCAGATACGCAGTATTTT. The encoded protein is CASSKLAGVADTQYF.

The rearrangement uses TRBV7-9 and TRBJ2-7; 13 bases line up with TRBD2. Per the germline V gene, CDR1 is SEHNR and CDR2 is FQNEAQ (reference sequence). Trimming removed 4 bases from V and 2 bases from J; junction bases left unmatched: 5. The CDR3 loop spans 16 amino acids. Written as DNA, the CDR3 is TGTGCCAGCAGCTCAGGGACTAGCGGGACCGCCTACGAGCAGTACTTC. It encodes CASSSGTSGTAYEQYF.

The rearrangement joins TRBV6-5 to TRBJ2-7; D uncertain. Germline V gene data show CDR1 as MNHEY and CDR2 as SVGAGI. V dropped 2 bases and J dropped 1 base, with 9 bases sitting between them. The CDR3 length is 14 residues. CDR3: CASSYNSLSYEQYF. The CDR3, as DNA: TGTGCCAGCAGTTACAACAGTTTATCCTACGAGCAGTACTTC.